This TCR beta chain was recovered during a study of siplizumab effects on memory and regulatory T cells. On this clone: Its antigen is as yet unknown.

The study's findings and limits: Naive T cells were seen as more diverse than memory cells and as major alloresponse contributors. Many proliferating CD4+ or CD8+ clones remained unclassified. Roughly 80-97% of them could not be assigned either a naive or a memory phenotype. Siplizumab, the agent tested, significantly reduced alloreactive sequences traceable to unstimulated CD4+ memory cells.

The V gene's germline CDR1 is SEHNR and CDR2 FQNEAQ (reference sequence). Trimming removed 1 base from V and 5 bases from J; junction bases left unmatched: 8. The CDR3 is 16 amino acids. Measured with immunoSEQ multiplex PCR; TCRdb has only the in-frame clones, and not every one. This sample yields about 120,000 clones, of which 92% are seen a single time; 1.3% belongs to the top ten. The sequencing input was CD4+ T cells sorted from blood. This clonotype was obtained from a human donor in good health. The rearrangement links TRBV7-9 to TRBJ2-3; 8 bases are a match to TRBD2. The CDR3 reads CASSLDLLAGKDTQYF. CDR3 nucleotide sequence: TGTGCCAGCAGCTTAGACCTATTAGCGGGAAAAGATACGCAGTATTTT.